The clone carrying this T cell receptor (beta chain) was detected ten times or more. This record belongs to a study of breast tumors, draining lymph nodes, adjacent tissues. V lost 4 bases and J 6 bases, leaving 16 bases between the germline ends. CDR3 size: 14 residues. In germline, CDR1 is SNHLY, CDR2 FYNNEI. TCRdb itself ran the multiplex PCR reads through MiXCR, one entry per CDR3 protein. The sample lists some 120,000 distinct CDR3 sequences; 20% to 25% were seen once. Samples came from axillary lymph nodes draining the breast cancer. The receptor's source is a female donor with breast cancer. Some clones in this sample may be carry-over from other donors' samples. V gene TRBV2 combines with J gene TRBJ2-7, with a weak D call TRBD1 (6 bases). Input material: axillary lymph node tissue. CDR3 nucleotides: TGTGCCAGCAGTGGAAGGGGGATTCCGCGCGAGCAGTACTTC. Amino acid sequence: CASSGRGIPREQYF.